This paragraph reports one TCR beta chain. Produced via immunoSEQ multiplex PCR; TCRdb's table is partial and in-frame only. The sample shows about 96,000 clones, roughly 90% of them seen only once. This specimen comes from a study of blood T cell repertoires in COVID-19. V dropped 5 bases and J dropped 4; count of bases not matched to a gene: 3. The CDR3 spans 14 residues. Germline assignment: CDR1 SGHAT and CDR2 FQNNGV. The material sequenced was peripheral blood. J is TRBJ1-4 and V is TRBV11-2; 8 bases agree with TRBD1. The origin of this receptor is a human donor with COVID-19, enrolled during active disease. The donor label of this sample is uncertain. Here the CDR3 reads CASSPDRDNEKLFF. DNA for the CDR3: TGTGCCAGCAGCCCGGACAGGGATAATGAAAAACTGTTTTTT.